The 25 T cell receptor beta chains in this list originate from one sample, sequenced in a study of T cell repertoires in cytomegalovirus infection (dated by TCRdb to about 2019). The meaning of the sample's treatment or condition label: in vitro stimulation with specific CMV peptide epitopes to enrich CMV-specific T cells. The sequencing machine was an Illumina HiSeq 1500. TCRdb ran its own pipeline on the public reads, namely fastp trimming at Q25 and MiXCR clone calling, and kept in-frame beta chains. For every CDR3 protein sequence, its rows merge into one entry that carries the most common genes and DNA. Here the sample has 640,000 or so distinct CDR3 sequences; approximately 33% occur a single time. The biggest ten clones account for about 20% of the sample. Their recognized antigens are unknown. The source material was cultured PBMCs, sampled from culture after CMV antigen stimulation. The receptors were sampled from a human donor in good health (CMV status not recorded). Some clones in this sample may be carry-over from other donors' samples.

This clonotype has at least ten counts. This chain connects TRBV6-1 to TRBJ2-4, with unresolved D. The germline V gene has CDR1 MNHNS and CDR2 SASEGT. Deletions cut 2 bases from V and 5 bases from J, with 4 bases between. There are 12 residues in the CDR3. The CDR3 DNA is TGTGCCAGCAGTGAACCTCAAAACATTCAGTACTTC. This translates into CASSEPQNIQYF.

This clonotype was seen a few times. The CDR3 loop is CASSARVSRPPYGYTF. The CDR3 nucleotides read TGTGCCAGCTCAGCGAGGGTCTCACGGCCGCCCTATGGCTACACCTTC. This chain connects TRBV7-8 to TRBJ1-2; D is ambiguous. V shed 8 bases and J shed 4 bases, with 23 bases lying between them. The CDR3 is 16 amino acids. The germline CDR1 and CDR2 sequences are SGHVS and FQNEAQ.

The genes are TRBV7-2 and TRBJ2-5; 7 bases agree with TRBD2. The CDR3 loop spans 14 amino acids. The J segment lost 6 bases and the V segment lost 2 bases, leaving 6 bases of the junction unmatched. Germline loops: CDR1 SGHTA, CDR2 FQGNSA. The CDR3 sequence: CASSLPGLWKTQYF. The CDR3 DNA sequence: TGTGCCAGCAGCTTACCGGGACTATGGAAGACCCAGTACTTC.

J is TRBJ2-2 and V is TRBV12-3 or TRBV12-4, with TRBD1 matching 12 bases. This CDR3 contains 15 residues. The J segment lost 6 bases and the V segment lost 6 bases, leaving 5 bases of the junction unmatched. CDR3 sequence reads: CASSSRDRGPGELFF. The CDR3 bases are TGTGCCAGCAGCAGCCGGGACAGGGGGCCCGGGGAGCTGTTTTTT.

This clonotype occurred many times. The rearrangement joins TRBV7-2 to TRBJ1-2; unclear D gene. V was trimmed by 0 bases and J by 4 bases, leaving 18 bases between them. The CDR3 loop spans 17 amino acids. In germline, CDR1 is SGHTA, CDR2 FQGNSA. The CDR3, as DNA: TGTGCCAGCAGCTTAGCAGGACCGAGCACCTATCTCTATGGCTACACCTTC. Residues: CASSLAGPSTYLYGYTF.

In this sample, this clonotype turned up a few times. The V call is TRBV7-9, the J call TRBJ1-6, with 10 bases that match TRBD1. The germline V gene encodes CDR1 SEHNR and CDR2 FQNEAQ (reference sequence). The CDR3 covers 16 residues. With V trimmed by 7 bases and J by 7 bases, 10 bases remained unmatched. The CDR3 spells CASIQSRTGGNSPLHF. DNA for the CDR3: TGTGCCAGCATCCAGTCCCGGACAGGGGGAAATTCACCCCTCCACTTT.

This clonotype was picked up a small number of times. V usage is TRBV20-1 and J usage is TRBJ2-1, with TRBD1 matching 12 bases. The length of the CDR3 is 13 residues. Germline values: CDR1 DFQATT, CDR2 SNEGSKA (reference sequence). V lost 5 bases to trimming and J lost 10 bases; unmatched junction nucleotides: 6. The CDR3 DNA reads TGCAGTGCTGGGGACAGGGGGCTTCGAGAGCAGTTCTTC. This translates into CSAGDRGLREQFF.

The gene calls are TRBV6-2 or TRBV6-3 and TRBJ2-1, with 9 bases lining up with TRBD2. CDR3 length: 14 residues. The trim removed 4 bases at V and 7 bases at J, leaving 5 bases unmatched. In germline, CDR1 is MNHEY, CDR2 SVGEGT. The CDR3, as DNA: TGTGCCAGCAGTTGGGCGGGAGGGGTAAATGAGCAGTTCTTC. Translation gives CASSWAGGVNEQFF.

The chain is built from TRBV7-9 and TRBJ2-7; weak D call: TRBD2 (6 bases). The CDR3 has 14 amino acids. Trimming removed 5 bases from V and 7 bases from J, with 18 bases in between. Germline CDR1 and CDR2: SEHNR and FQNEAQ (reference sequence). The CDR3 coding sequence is TGTGCCAGCAGCCCCACGACTAGTCTCCAAGAGCAGTACTTC. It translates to CASSPTTSLQEQYF.

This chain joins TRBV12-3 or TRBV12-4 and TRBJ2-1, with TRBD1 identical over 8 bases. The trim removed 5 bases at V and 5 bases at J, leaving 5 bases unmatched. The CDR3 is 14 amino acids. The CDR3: CASSRQGTHNEQFF. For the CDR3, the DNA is TGTGCCAGCAGTCGACAGGGGACCCACAATGAGCAGTTCTTC.

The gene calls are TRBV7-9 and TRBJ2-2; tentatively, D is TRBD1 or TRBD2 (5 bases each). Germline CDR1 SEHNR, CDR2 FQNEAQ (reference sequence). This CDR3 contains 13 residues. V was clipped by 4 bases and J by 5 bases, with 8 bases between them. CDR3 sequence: CASSSGTTGELFF. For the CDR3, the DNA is TGTGCCAGCAGCTCAGGGACGACCGGGGAGCTGTTTTTT. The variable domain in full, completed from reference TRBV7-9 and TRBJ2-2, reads DTGVSQNPRHKITKRGQNVTFRCDPISEHNRLYWYRQTLGQGPEFLTYFQNEAQLEKSRLLSDRFSAERPKGSFSTLEIQRTEQGDSAMYLCASSSGTTGELFFGEGSRLTVL.

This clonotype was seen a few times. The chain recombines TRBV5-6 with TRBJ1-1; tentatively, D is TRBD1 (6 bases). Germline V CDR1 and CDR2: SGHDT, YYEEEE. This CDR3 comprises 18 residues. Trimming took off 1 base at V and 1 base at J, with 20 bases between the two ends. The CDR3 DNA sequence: TGTGCCAGCAGCTTGAAAGATGGGCGCCTGACAGGGAACACTGAAGCTTTCTTT. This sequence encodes CASSLKDGRLTGNTEAFF.

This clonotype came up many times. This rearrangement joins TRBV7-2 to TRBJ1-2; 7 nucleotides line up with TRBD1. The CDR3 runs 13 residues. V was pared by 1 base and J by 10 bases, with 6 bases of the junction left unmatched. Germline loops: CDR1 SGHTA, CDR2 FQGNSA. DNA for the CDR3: TGTGCCAGCAGCTTAGTTGTACAGGGGACCTACACCTTC. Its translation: CASSLVVQGTYTF.

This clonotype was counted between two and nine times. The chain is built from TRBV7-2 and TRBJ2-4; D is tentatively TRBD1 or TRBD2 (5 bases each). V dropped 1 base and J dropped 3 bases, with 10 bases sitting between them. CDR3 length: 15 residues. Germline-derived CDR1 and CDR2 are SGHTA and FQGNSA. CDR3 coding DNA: TGTGCCAGCAGCTTAGGAGGGGTAATCAAAAACATTCAGTACTTC. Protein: CASSLGGVIKNIQYF. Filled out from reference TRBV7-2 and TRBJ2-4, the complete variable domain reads GAGVSQSPSNKVTEKGKDVELRCDPISGHTALYWYRQSLGQGLEFLIYFQGNSAPDKSGLPSDRFSAERTGGSVSTLTIQRTQQEDSAVYLCASSLGGVIKNIQYFGAGTRLSVL.

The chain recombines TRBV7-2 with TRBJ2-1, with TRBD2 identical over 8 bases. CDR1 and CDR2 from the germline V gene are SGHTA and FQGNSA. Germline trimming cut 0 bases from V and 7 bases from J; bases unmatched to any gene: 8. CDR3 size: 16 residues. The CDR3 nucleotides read TGTGCCAGCAGCTTAGCGCTCGGGGGGGCCTTGAATGAGCAGTTCTTC. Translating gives CASSLALGGALNEQFF.

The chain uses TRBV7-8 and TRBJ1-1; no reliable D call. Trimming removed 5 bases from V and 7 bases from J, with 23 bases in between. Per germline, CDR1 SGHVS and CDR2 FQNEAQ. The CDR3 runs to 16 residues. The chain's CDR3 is CASSQVVQAGISEAFF. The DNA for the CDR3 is TGTGCCAGCAGCCAAGTCGTGCAGGCCGGAATCAGTGAAGCTTTCTTT.

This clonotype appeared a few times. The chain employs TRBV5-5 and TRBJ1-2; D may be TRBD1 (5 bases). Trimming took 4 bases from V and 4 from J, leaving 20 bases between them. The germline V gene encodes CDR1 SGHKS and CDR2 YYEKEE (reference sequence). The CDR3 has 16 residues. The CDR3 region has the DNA TGTGCCAGCAGCGTGGGTGGTGGGGGAAGATTCTATGGCTACACCTTC. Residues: CASSVGGGGRFYGYTF. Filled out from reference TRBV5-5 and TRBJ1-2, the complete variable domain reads DAGVTQSPTHLIKTRGQQVTLRCSPISGHKSVSWYQQVLGQGPQFIFQYYEKEERGRGNFPDRFSARQFPNYSSELNVNALLLGDSALYLCASSVGGGGRFYGYTFGSGTRLTVV.

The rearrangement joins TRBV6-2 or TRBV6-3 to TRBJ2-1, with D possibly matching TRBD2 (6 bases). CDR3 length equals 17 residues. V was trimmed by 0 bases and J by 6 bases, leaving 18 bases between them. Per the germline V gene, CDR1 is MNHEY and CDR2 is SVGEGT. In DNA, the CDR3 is TGTGCCAGCAGTTACTCAACCGGACTGGACGGGAGCAATGAGCAGTTCTTC. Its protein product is CASSYSTGLDGSNEQFF.

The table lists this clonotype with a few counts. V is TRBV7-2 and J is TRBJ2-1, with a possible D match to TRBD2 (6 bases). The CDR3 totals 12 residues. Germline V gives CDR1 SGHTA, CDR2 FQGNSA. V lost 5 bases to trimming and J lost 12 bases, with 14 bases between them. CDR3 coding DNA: TGTGCCAGCAGCCCGCCGACTAGGGGGCAGTTCTTC. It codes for CASSPPTRGQFF.

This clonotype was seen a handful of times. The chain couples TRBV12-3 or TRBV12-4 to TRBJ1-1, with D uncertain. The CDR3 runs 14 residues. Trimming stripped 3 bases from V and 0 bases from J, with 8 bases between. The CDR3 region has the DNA TGTGCCAGCAGTTTTAGGCACTTGAACACTGAAGCTTTCTTT. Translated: CASSFRHLNTEAFF.

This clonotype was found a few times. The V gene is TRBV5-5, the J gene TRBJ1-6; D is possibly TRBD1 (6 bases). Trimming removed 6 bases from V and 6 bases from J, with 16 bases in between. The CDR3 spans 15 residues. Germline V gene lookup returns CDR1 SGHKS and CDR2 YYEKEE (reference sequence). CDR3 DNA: TGTGCCAGCACCCCATCGGGACATTTTAATTCACCCCTCCACTTT. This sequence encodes CASTPSGHFNSPLHF.

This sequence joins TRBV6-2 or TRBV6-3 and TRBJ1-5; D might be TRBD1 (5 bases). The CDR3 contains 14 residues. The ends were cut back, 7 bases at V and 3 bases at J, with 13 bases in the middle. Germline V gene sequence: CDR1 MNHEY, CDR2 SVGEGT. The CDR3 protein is CASNRGLPNQPQHF. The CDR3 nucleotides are TGTGCCAGCAATAGGGGCCTACCCAATCAGCCCCAGCATTTT.

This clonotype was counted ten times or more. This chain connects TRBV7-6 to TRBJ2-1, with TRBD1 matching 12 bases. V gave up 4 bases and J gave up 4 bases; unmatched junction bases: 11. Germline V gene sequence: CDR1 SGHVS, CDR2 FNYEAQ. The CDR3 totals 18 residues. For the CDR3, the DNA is TGTGCCAGCAGCTCAACCGGGACAGGGGGCTTAAGGTACAATGAGCAGTTCTTC. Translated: CASSSTGTGGLRYNEQFF.

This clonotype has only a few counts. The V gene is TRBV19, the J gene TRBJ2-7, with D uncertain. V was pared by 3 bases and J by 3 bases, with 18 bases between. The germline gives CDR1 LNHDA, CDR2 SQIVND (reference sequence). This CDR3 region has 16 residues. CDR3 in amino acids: CASSIGSASPFYEQYF. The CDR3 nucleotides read TGTGCCAGTAGTATTGGGTCGGCGTCCCCATTCTACGAGCAGTACTTC.

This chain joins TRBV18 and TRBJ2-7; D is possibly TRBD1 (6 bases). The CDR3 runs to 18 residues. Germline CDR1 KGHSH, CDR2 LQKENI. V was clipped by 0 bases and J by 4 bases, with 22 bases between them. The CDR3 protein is CASSPPRAGQPLFYEQYF. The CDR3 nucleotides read TGTGCCAGCTCACCACCAAGAGCCGGACAGCCGCTTTTTTACGAGCAGTACTTC.